This record looks at one TCR beta chain sequence and its context. Its antigen is currently unknown. The record originates from a study of T cell responses to AZD1222 COVID-19 vaccine. Study-level findings and limits: Just a handful of AZD1222 recipients were seropositive at baseline. Repertoire sampling occurred only after the peak T cell response.

Sequencing was performed with immunoSEQ multiplex PCR; in TCRdb, only in-frame clones are kept and a portion is missing. This table holds approximately 110,000 clones, 86% found once. The input for sequencing was peripheral blood, taken on day 0 of AZD1222 vaccination. The source of this sequence is an adult in good health.

The CDR3 DNA is TGTGCCAGCACCAGGGACCTCCAAGAGACCCAGTACTTC. This sequence encodes CASTRDLQETQYF. The genes are TRBV6-5 and TRBJ2-5; D could derive from TRBD1 or TRBD2 (5 bases each). Trimming removed 7 bases from V and 1 base from J, with 10 bases in between. Germline CDR1 is MNHEY and CDR2 is SVGAGI. The CDR3 contains 13 residues.